The next 3 T cell receptor beta chains were all read from a single sample in a study of blood T cell dynamics during melanoma immunotherapy (TCRdb year 2020). Library preparation employed the immunoSEQ multiplex PCR assay. This is the immuneACCESS table as TCRdb keeps it, with only in-frame sequences that have V and J called. A part of the clones is gone; compared with another copy, unresolved V genes explain less than half, and the rest is unexplained. This sample comprises under 15,000 clones, roughly 88% of them detected only once. The top ten clones comprise 5% to 5.5% of the sample. According to the study, the label for this sample's time point signals: week 3, after first cycle of checkpoint inhibitor. Sequenced here: blood, sampled from a patient treated with checkpoint blockade. All receptors come from a human donor with melanoma.

This rearrangement joins TRBV25-1 to TRBJ2-7, with D possibly matching TRBD1 (5 bases). Germline V CDR1 and CDR2: MGHDK, SYGVNS. Trimming stripped 3 bases from V and 7 bases from J, with 7 bases between. The CDR3 contains 11 residues. CDR3 sequence: CASSDYREQYF. In nucleotides, the CDR3 is TGTGCCAGCAGTGATTACAGGGAGCAGTACTTC.

CDR3 in amino acids: CASSLMLGGPNRYNEQFF. The CDR3, as DNA: TGTGCCAGCAGCCTAATGTTGGGAGGGCCGAACCGCTACAATGAGCAGTTCTTC. The chain combines TRBV7-6 with TRBJ2-1; 7 nucleotides agree with TRBD2. V was pared by 5 bases and J by 3 bases, with 16 bases of the junction left unmatched. The length of the CDR3 is 18 residues. The germline CDR1 and CDR2 sequences are SGHVS and FNYEAQ. The whole variable domain, filled in from reference TRBV7-6 and TRBJ2-1, reads GAGVSQSPRYKVTKRGQDVALRCDPISGHVSLYWYRQALGQGPEFLTYFNYEAQQDKSGLPNDRFSAERPEGSISTLTIQRTEQRDSAMYRCASSLMLGGPNRYNEQFFGPGTRLTVL.

The chain carries TRBV7-2 and TRBJ1-3; D uncertain. The CDR3 is 14 residues long. Germline CDR1 reads SGHTA; CDR2 reads FQGNSA. V was shortened by 2 bases and J by 3 bases, with 8 bases between the two germline ends. In DNA form, the CDR3 reads TGTGCCAGCAGCTTATCAGGACTTGGAAACACCATATATTTT. It codes for CASSLSGLGNTIYF.